This T cell receptor (beta chain) was obtained from a study of T cell responses to AZD1222 COVID-19 vaccine. Produced via immunoSEQ multiplex PCR; TCRdb's table is partial and in-frame only. The sample includes roughly 150,000 clones, about 90% seen only once; the top ten take around 6.3%. Study outcomes and limitations: Baseline testing showed seropositivity in only six AZD1222 recipients.

Worth noting for this clone: Its antigen is undetermined.

The CDR3 covers 15 residues. Germline V lookup: CDR1 SGHRS, CDR2 YFSETQ. The V gene lost 3 bases and the J gene lost 3 bases, with 15 bases spanning the gap. The material was peripheral blood, obtained 28 days after the second AZD1222 dose. The chain links TRBV5-1 to TRBJ1-1; no reliable D call. The receptor was isolated from an adult who received the AZD1222 COVID-19 vaccine. The CDR3: CASSSPVDRDTEAFF. The CDR3 DNA sequence: TGCGCCAGCAGCTCACCCGTAGATCGGGACACTGAAGCTTTCTTT. Based on the CDR3 plus reference TRBV5-1 and TRBJ1-1, the full variable domain is KAGVTQTPRYLIKTRGQQVTLSCSPISGHRSVSWYQQTPGQGLQFLFEYFSETQRNKGNFPGRFSGRQFSNSRSEMNVSTLELGDSALYLCASSSPVDRDTEAFFGQGTRLTVV.